The next 7 T cell receptor beta chains were all read from a single sample in a study of T cells after yellow fever vaccination. In TCRdb, the 5' RACE reads were re-called with MiXCR into one record per CDR3 protein. The sample holds about 170,000 distinct CDR3 sequences, about 6.2% seen once. This specimen was CD4+ T cells sorted from PBMCs, taken on the day of the first yellow fever vaccination. Receptors originate from a young man who received the YFV17D yellow fever vaccine.

The chain employs TRBV20-1 and TRBJ2-7, with 7 bases matching TRBD1. Germline assignment: CDR1 DFQATT and CDR2 SNEGSKA (reference sequence). V was clipped by 0 bases and J by 4 bases; unmatched bases: 6. The CDR3 sequence is 14 residues long. CDR3 sequence: CSARDRRGLYEQYV. CDR3 nucleotide sequence: TGCAGTGCTAGAGATAGAAGGGGGCTGTACGAGCAGTACGTC.

This clonotype was counted many times. The CDR3 sequence is CASSPGAEAFF. The CDR3 region has the DNA TGTGCCAGCAGCCCCGGTGCTGAAGCTTTCTTT. The chain couples TRBV7-2 to TRBJ1-1, with unresolved D. This CDR3 has 11 amino acids. Germline lookup yields CDR1 SGHTA and CDR2 FQGNSA. The ends were cut back, 5 bases at V and 6 bases at J, with 7 bases in the middle.

The table lists this clonotype with many counts. This chain joins TRBV7-9 and TRBJ2-7; the D gene is possibly TRBD1 (6 bases). Deletions cut 7 bases from V and 0 bases from J, with 13 bases between. Germline V gives CDR1 SEHNR, CDR2 FQNEAQ (reference sequence). This CDR3 is built from 14 residues. CDR3 sequence: CASTFWTDSYEQYF. The CDR3 DNA sequence: TGTGCCAGCACCTTTTGGACAGACTCCTACGAGCAGTACTTC.

This clonotype was seen ten or more times. Mismatch with germline at one junction end may stem from a read error. The rearrangement links TRBV5-1 to TRBJ2-5, with D possibly being TRBD1 (5 bases). The CDR3 spans 13 residues. Germline V gives CDR1 SGHRS, CDR2 YFSETQ. In nucleotides, the CDR3 is TGTGCCAGCAGCTTAGAAGGGGCAGAGACCCAGTACTTC. It specifies CASSLEGAETQYF.

Many counts were recorded for this clonotype. J is TRBJ2-3 and V is TRBV5-1; D may be TRBD1 (6 bases). Per the germline V gene, CDR1 is SGHRS and CDR2 is YFSETQ. The germline V and J ends were trimmed by 0 bases and 8 bases, with 16 bases remaining between them. The CDR3 spans 15 residues. CDR3: CASSLEGQTWGTQYF. As DNA, the CDR3 is TGCGCCAGCAGCTTGGAAGGACAGACGTGGGGTACGCAGTATTTT.

Many counts were recorded for this clonotype. The CDR3 DNA follows: TGTGCCAGCAGTTACGACAGCTATGGCTACACCTTC. As protein: CASSYDSYGYTF. The V gene is TRBV6-2 or TRBV6-3, the J gene TRBJ1-2, with D perhaps TRBD1 (5 bases). Germline values: CDR1 MNHEY, CDR2 SVGEGT. CDR3 size: 12 residues. V dropped 2 bases and J dropped 4 bases, with 5 bases sitting between them.

The CDR3 loop reads CSARVEPGQGDNGNTIYF. CDR3 bases: TGCAGTGCTAGAGTGGAGCCCGGACAGGGGGATAATGGAAACACCATATATTTT. The J gene is TRBJ1-3, the V gene TRBV20-1, with 10 bases that match TRBD1. V dropped 1 base and J dropped 3; count of bases not matched to a gene: 12. The CDR3 extends over 18 amino acids. CDR1 and CDR2 from the germline V gene are DFQATT and SNEGSKA (reference sequence).